The 11 T cell receptor beta chains below all came from one sample that was sequenced in a study of shared clonotypes between healthy human individuals. Clones were read by immunoSEQ multiplex PCR, and TCRdb kept only the in-frame ones, dropping some. The table records millions of clones, about 92% of them present only once. The sequenced sample consisted of naive CD4+ T cells from PBMCs. Subset: CD45RA+ positively selected. The receptors derive from a man between 18 and 35 years old in good health. Some clones in this sample may be carry-over from other donors' samples.

The chain combines TRBV11-2 with TRBJ2-7; D remains ambiguous. Germline assignment: CDR1 SGHAT and CDR2 FQNNGV. The V end was cut by 2 bases, the J end by 1 base, with 12 bases between. The CDR3 has 15 residues. The DNA for the CDR3 is TGTGCCAGCAGCTTAAATTTGGTAGTGTCCTACGAGCAGTACTTC. Translating it yields CASSLNLVVSYEQYF.

The chain is built from TRBV29-1 and TRBJ2-6; D remains unclear. Germline-derived CDR1 and CDR2 are SQVTM and ANQGSEA. Trimming cost V 5 bases and J 9 bases, with 14 bases left between them. This CDR3 contains 13 residues. The CDR3 DNA reads TGCAGCGTTTACGGTCAAAAGGACAACGTCCTGACTTTC. It is translated as CSVYGQKDNVLTF.

With regard to this clone: The CDR3 ends on some other residue instead of the conserved phenylalanine or tryptophan, so this is likely a read error. The limits of the CDR3 on the DNA are not certain, so only TCRdb's listed CDR3 is given. This sequence joins TRBV23-1 and TRBJ2-3; the D call of TRBD2 is as the table states it, not checked on the DNA. TRBV23-1 is annotated as an ORF whose role is uncertain. The CDR3 has 12 residues if both end residues are counted. The CDR3 is CASSQSGGVTAC.

This clone was counted a single time. CDR3 in DNA: TGTGCCAGCAGTCACCTAGCGGGAGGGCCGCGAGAGCAGTTCTTC. It yields the protein CASSHLAGGPREQFF. The chain carries TRBV6-5 and TRBJ2-1; 12 bases are shared with TRBD2. J was trimmed by 10 bases and V by 5 bases; bases with no gene match: 9. Germline values: CDR1 MNHEY, CDR2 SVGAGI. The CDR3 is made up of 15 amino acids.

The gene calls are TRBV28 and TRBJ2-7; unclear D gene. V dropped 7 bases and J dropped 2 bases, with 15 bases sitting between them. The CDR3 is made up of 14 amino acids. Per germline, CDR1 MDHEN and CDR2 SYDVKM. CDR3 region: CASTRDRRAYEQYF. The DNA of the CDR3 is TGTGCCAGCACTCGAGATCGAAGAGCCTACGAGCAGTACTTC.

The rearrangement uses TRBV6-1 and TRBJ1-5; D not resolved. CDR3 size: 18 residues. V dropped 0 bases and J dropped 0 bases, with 15 bases sitting between them. Germline V CDR1 and CDR2: MNHNS, SASEGT. CDR3 nucleotides: TGTGCCAGCAGTGAAGCGGTTTTAGGAGGGTATAGCAATCAGCCCCAGCATTTT. Translating it yields CASSEAVLGGYSNQPQHF.

The rearrangement uses TRBV2 and TRBJ1-3; D not certain. This CDR3 is 16 amino acids long. Germline V lookup: CDR1 SNHLY, CDR2 FYNNEI. V lost 4 bases and J lost 2, with 15 bases in between. CDR3 in DNA: TGTGCCAGCAGTGTCTCTGGCCAGCCCACTGGAAACACCATATATTTT. This sequence encodes CASSVSGQPTGNTIYF.

This chain links TRBV28 with TRBJ2-6; D is uncertain. Trimming pared 5 bases from V and 0 bases from J, leaving 11 bases between. From germline, CDR1 is MDHEN and CDR2 SYDVKM. The CDR3 length is 16 residues. The CDR3 reads CASSPDVSSGANVLTF. CDR3 in DNA: TGTGCCAGCAGTCCCGATGTGAGCTCTGGGGCCAACGTCCTGACTTTC.

This chain joins TRBV15 and TRBJ1-5; D perhaps matches TRBD1 (5 bases). Germline-derived CDR1 and CDR2 are LNHNV and YYDKDF (reference sequence). The CDR3 extends over 16 amino acids. V lost 0 bases to trimming and J lost 6 bases, with 15 bases between them. The CDR3 coding sequence is TGTGCCACCAGCAGAGATTTTCAGGGAAGCGGTCAGCCCCAGCATTTT. Protein product: CATSRDFQGSGQPQHF.

The gene calls are TRBV5-1 and TRBJ1-4; the match to TRBD1 covers 7 bases. Per the germline V gene, CDR1 is SGHRS and CDR2 is YFSETQ. There are 16 residues in the CDR3. J was trimmed by 5 bases and V by 3 bases; bases with no gene match: 10. The CDR3 region is CASSWGQSARNEKLFF. The CDR3 region has the DNA TGCGCCAGCAGCTGGGGACAGTCAGCCAGGAATGAAAAACTGTTTTTT.

The genes are TRBV6-6 and TRBJ1-2; D is ambiguous. Germline assignment: CDR1 MNHNY and CDR2 SVGAGI (reference sequence). The CDR3 spans 12 residues. V dropped 4 bases and J dropped 8 bases, with 11 bases sitting between them. CDR3 loop: CASSLIPGGYTF. The CDR3 DNA sequence: TGTGCCAGCAGTTTGATCCCCGGCGGCTACACCTTC.